This entry features one T cell receptor beta chain sequence. These data belong to a study of blood T cell repertoires in COVID-19. Across the study: There were acute and convalescent COVID-19 samples, and they came from the United States, Italy and Spain. Sources were T cells, B-cell-depleted T cells, or PBMCs; the material itself was cDNA or gDNA.

The assay was immunoSEQ multiplex PCR, and TCRdb's table has in-frame clones only and misses some. There are 99,000 or so clones in the sample; 81% occur only once, and roughly 37% lies in the top ten. This CDR3 contains 13 residues. The germline CDR1 and CDR2 sequences are MNHEY and SVGAGI. V lost 0 bases, J lost 5 bases, and 7 bases lay in between. This receptor was obtained from a man at least 80 years old with acute or convalescent COVID-19. The specimen sequenced was peripheral blood. The chain is built from TRBV6-5 and TRBJ1-1, with D hard to call. This CDR3 reads CASSYSSRTEAFF. The CDR3 DNA sequence: TGTGCCAGCAGTTACTCGAGTCGGACTGAAGCTTTCTTT.